This T cell receptor (beta chain) came from a study of blood T cell repertoires in COVID-19. At the level of the study: Acute and convalescent COVID-19 specimens originated in the United States, Italy and Spain. The cDNA or gDNA used as material had been derived from T cells, B-cell-depleted T cells, or PBMCs.

V was pared by 4 bases and J by 3 bases, with 21 bases between. This CDR3 has 17 amino acids. Germline V gene data show CDR1 as LGHNA and CDR2 as YNFKEQ. Measured with immunoSEQ multiplex PCR; TCRdb has only the in-frame clones, and not every one. The top ten clones hold 1.5% to 2% of a sample with about 64,000 clones, roughly 88% of them seen once. The chain employs TRBV4-2 and TRBJ1-1; D perhaps matches TRBD1 (5 bases). Sequencing was carried out using peripheral blood. The sequence derives from a human donor in a cohort sampled during active COVID-19. The CDR3: CASSPPGASRADTEAFF. The CDR3 nucleotides are TGTGCCAGCAGCCCCCCGGGTGCAAGCAGGGCGGACACTGAAGCTTTCTTT.